Listed here are 23 T cell receptor beta chains from one sample, sequenced in a study of identical twins. TCRdb independently ran MiXCR on the 5' RACE reads; one entry per CDR3 protein. The data show some 320,000 distinct CDR3 sequences, about 12% seen once. These data were also reused for a study on yellow fever vaccine responses in identical twins.

The sequencing sample was made of CD8+ T cells sorted from blood. The source of these receptors is a woman under 30 in good health.

The sample holds a few counts of this clonotype. The chain uses TRBV7-2 and TRBJ2-3, with D possibly being TRBD2 (6 bases). Germline V gives CDR1 SGHTA, CDR2 FQGNSA. The germline V and J ends were trimmed by 1 base and 3 bases, with 14 bases remaining between them. This CDR3 is built from 16 residues. This CDR3 reads CASSLVTRLGTDTQYF. In DNA form, the CDR3 reads TGTGCCAGCAGCTTAGTTACCAGACTAGGGACAGATACGCAGTATTTT.

J is TRBJ2-2 and V is TRBV7-8; no definite D call. Per the germline V gene, CDR1 is SGHVS and CDR2 is FQNEAQ. With 1 base removed from V and 0 bases from J, the gap between germline ends came to 9 bases. The CDR3 runs 16 residues. In DNA, the CDR3 is TGTGCCAGCAGCTTAGTTGGCACAGCGAACACCGGGGAGCTGTTTTTT. Protein sequence: CASSLVGTANTGELFF.

This clonotype has more than one count but fewer than ten. CDR3 DNA sequence: TGCGCCAGCAGCTATGGTGATCCGTGGGGTGATGAGCAGTTCTTC. Translating gives CASSYGDPWGDEQFF. The chain uses TRBV5-1 and TRBJ2-1; D gene uncertain. V lost 3 bases and J lost 8, with 18 bases in between. Germline assignment: CDR1 SGHRS and CDR2 YFSETQ. This CDR3 region has 15 residues.

The CDR3 DNA is TGTGCCAGCAGCTTGTCAGGGTATGGCTACACCTTC. Protein product: CASSLSGYGYTF. J is TRBJ1-2 and V is TRBV7-9; D is perhaps TRBD1 (5 bases). Trimming cost V 3 bases and J 5 bases, with 7 bases left between them. The germline V gene encodes CDR1 SEHNR and CDR2 FQNEAQ (reference sequence). The CDR3 length is 12 residues.

The V gene is TRBV7-9, the J gene TRBJ2-3, with D perhaps assigned TRBD1 or TRBD2 (5 bases each). This CDR3 has 14 amino acids. Trimming took off 4 bases at V and 5 bases at J, with 13 bases between the two ends. CDR1 is SEHNR and CDR2 is FQNEAQ in the germline V gene (reference sequence). This CDR3 reads CASSYSGAQDTQYF. The CDR3 region has the DNA TGTGCCAGCAGCTACTCCGGGGCGCAAGATACGCAGTATTTT.

This clonotype appeared a few times. This chain links TRBV3-1 with TRBJ2-5; a weak D match, TRBD2 (6 bases). This CDR3 contains 15 residues. V lost 0 bases, J lost 2 bases, and 10 bases lay in between. In germline, CDR1 is LGHDT, CDR2 YNNKEL (reference sequence). The chain's CDR3 is CASSQDGGLQETQYF. CDR3 DNA sequence: TGTGCCAGCAGCCAAGATGGGGGACTGCAAGAGACCCAGTACTTC.

This clonotype was recorded a few times. V is TRBV7-9 and J is TRBJ1-3; D is unclear. The germline V and J ends were trimmed by 9 bases and 4 bases, with 10 bases remaining between them. The CDR3 covers 12 residues. Germline CDR1 and CDR2: SEHNR and FQNEAQ (reference sequence). The CDR3 DNA is TGTGCCAGTGGGATAGGAGGAAACACCATATATTTT. Translating it yields CASGIGGNTIYF.

The table lists this clonotype with a few counts. The chain carries TRBV4-1 and TRBJ1-2; D ambiguous. The CDR3 is 13 residues long. Trimming stripped 2 bases from V and 6 bases from J, with 10 bases between. Germline V lookup: CDR1 MGHRA, CDR2 YSYEKL. The CDR3 DNA follows: TGCGCCAGCAGCCAATTGCAAAGACATGGCTACACCTTC. Translating it yields CASSQLQRHGYTF.

This chain joins TRBV15 and TRBJ1-5; TRBD1 is a possible D gene (6 bases). V lost 0 bases to trimming and J lost 6 bases, with 12 bases between them. The V gene's germline CDR1 is LNHNV and CDR2 YYDKDF (reference sequence). There are 15 residues in the CDR3. The CDR3 nucleotides read TGTGCCACCAGCAGAGATAGGGGGGCAGCTCAGCCCCAGCATTTT. Amino acids: CATSRDRGAAQPQHF.

Points on this clonotype: One end of the junction varies from germline; a read error may be responsible. This chain connects TRBV5-1 to TRBJ2-1; TRBD2 matches 9 bases. This CDR3 contains 16 residues. Germline-derived CDR1 and CDR2 are SGHRS and YFSETQ. CDR3 nucleotides: TGCGCCAGCAGCTTGAGTATAGCGGGAGTGGGGAATGAGCAATTCTTC. This codes for CASSLSIAGVGNEQFF.

This chain connects TRBV4-1 to TRBJ2-7, with TRBD1 as a possible D gene (7 bases). V lost 0 bases to trimming and J lost 4 bases, with 22 bases between them. The CDR3 is 18 residues long. Germline V gene data show CDR1 as MGHRA and CDR2 as YSYEKL. The CDR3 spells CASSQEPGRQGGEYEQYF. DNA of the CDR3: TGCGCCAGCAGCCAAGAACCCGGTCGTCAGGGGGGAGAATACGAGCAGTACTTC.

The chain combines TRBV7-8 with TRBJ1-1; D remains unclear. The CDR3 has 15 residues. Trimming took 1 base from V and 1 from J, leaving 10 bases between them. Per germline, CDR1 SGHVS and CDR2 FQNEAQ. DNA for the CDR3: TGTGCCAGCAGCTTAGATATGGGCGAGAACACTGAAGCTTTCTTT. This translates into CASSLDMGENTEAFF.

V usage is TRBV3-1 and J usage is TRBJ2-2; no clear D gene. Germline CDR1 reads LGHDT; CDR2 reads YNNKEL (reference sequence). V lost 1 base to trimming and J lost 4 bases, with 13 bases between them. The CDR3 totals 16 residues. CDR3 protein: CASSQVGFLGTGELFF. CDR3 nucleotides: TGTGCCAGCAGCCAAGTGGGGTTTTTGGGCACCGGGGAGCTGTTTTTT.

This rearrangement joins TRBV5-6 to TRBJ2-7, with D possibly being TRBD1 or TRBD2 (6 bases each). The CDR3 extends over 13 amino acids. Germline CDR1 and CDR2: SGHDT and YYEEEE. The V end was cut by 3 bases, the J end by 2 bases, with 9 bases between. Written as DNA, the CDR3 is TGTGCCAGCAGCTCGGGGGCTACCTACGAGCAGTACGTC. This encodes CASSSGATYEQYV.

Notes on this clonotype: At one end the junction does not follow the germline gene, possibly because of a read error. This chain links TRBV2 with TRBJ1-2, with D possibly being TRBD1 (5 bases). Germline V CDR1 and CDR2: SNHLY, FYNNEI. This CDR3 is 17 amino acids long. DNA of the CDR3: TGTGCCAGCAGCTCAGGGATGGGGATAGGAGTTATTTATGTCTACACCTTC. This codes for CASSSGMGIGVIYVYTF.

The V and J genes are TRBV13 and TRBJ2-7; D remains ambiguous. The V gene's germline CDR1 is PRHDT and CDR2 FYEKMQ (reference sequence). This CDR3 spans 14 amino acids. The V end lost 3 bases, the J end lost 3 bases, and 12 bases lay between the germline ends. In DNA, the CDR3 is TGTGCCAGCAGCTTCCCCCGGCAGCACTACGAGCAGTACGTC. Translated: CASSFPRQHYEQYV.

The chain is built from TRBV27 and TRBJ2-5; TRBD2 matches at 9 bases. Germline V CDR1 and CDR2: MNHEY, SMNVEV (reference sequence). CDR3 length: 17 amino acids. Trimming cost V 5 bases and J 2 bases; bases outside gene matches: 12. CDR3 sequence: CASSPRPLAGRQETQYF. The CDR3 nucleotides read TGTGCCAGCAGTCCCCGGCCCCTAGCGGGACGACAAGAGACCCAGTACTTC.

This clonotype was detected many times. The gene calls are TRBV12-3 or TRBV12-4 and TRBJ2-1; 7 bases agree with TRBD1. The ends lost 1 base at V and 15 bases at J; junction bases unmatched: 3. This CDR3 contains 11 residues. CDR3: CASSLGQGWFF. In nucleotides, the CDR3 is TGTGCCAGCAGTTTAGGACAGGGATGGTTCTTC.

The CDR3, as DNA: TGTGCCAGCCGGGACTACTCCTACGAGCAGTACGTC. Amino acids: CASRDYSYEQYV. The chain employs TRBV2 and TRBJ2-7; TRBD2 aligns across 7 bases. Germline CDR1 and CDR2: SNHLY and FYNNEI. The CDR3 consists of 12 residues. With 8 bases clipped from V and 0 bases from J, the junction kept 1 base outside the gene matches.

The chain carries TRBV12-3 or TRBV12-4 and TRBJ1-5, with a tentative D call TRBD1 (6 bases). The length of the CDR3 is 15 residues. The V end was cut by 7 bases, the J end by 5 bases, with 18 bases between. CDR3 sequence: CASKGGARGHQPQHF. In DNA form, the CDR3 reads TGTGCCAGCAAGGGGGGGGCGAGAGGCCATCAGCCCCAGCATTTT.

This rearrangement joins TRBV9 to TRBJ1-6; a weak D match, TRBD1 (5 bases). The CDR3 is 14 residues long. Between the trimmed V and J ends, which lost 6 bases and 6 bases, there was a span of 13 bases. CDR1 is SGDLS and CDR2 is YYNGEE in the germline V gene. Here the CDR3 DNA reads TGTGCCAGCACCTCTGGGGGGGGTAATTCACCCCTCCACTTT. Its translation: CASTSGGGNSPLHF.

The chain has TRBV19 and TRBJ2-6; D possibly matches TRBD1 or TRBD2 (5 bases each). V lost 7 bases and J 0 bases, leaving 13 bases between the germline ends. The germline gives CDR1 LNHDA, CDR2 SQIVND (reference sequence). CDR3 length equals 16 residues. Here the CDR3 DNA reads TGTGCCAGTACCGAGGGACGGACCTCTGGGGCCAACGTCCTGACTTTC. Translated, it gives CASTEGRTSGANVLTF.

The chain has TRBV2 and TRBJ2-3, with 8 bases matching TRBD1. This CDR3 spans 16 amino acids. V lost 0 bases and J lost 4; bases outside the gene matches: 6. The germline gives CDR1 SNHLY, CDR2 FYNNEI. The CDR3 loop is CASSEADRVSPDTQYF. The DNA of the CDR3 is TGTGCCAGCAGTGAAGCGGACAGGGTGAGCCCAGATACGCAGTATTTT. Variable domain in full (rest from reference TRBV2 and TRBJ2-3): EPEVTQTPSHQVTQMGQEVILRCVPISNHLYFYWYRQILGQKVEFLVSFYNNEISEKSEIFDDQFSVERPDGSNFTLKIRSTKLEDSAMYFCASSEADRVSPDTQYFGPGTRLTVL.